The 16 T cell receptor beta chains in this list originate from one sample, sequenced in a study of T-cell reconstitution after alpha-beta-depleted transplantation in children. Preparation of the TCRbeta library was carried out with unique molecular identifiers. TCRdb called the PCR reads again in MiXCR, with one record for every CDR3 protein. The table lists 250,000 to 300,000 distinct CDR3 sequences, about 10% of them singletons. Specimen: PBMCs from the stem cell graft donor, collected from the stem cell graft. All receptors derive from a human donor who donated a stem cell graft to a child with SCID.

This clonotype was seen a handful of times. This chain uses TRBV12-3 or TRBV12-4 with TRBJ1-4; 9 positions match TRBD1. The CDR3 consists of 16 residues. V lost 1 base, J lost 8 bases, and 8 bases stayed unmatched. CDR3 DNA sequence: TGTGCCAGCAGTTTAGATTTCGGGACAGGGAAGGAAAAACTGTTTTTT. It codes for CASSLDFGTGKEKLFF.

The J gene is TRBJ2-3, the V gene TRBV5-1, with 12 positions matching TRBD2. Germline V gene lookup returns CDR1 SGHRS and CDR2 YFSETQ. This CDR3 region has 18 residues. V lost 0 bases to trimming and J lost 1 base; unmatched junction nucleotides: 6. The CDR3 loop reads CASSLALTSGGGTDTQYF. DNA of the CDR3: TGCGCCAGCAGCTTGGCCCTGACTAGCGGGGGAGGCACAGATACGCAGTATTTT.

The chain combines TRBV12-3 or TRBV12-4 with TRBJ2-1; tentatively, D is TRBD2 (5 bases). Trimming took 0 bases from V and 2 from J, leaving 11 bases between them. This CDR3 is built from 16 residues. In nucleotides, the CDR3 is TGTGCCAGCAGTTTAGCGCTAGCCGAGACCTACAATGAGCAGTTCTTC. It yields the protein CASSLALAETYNEQFF.

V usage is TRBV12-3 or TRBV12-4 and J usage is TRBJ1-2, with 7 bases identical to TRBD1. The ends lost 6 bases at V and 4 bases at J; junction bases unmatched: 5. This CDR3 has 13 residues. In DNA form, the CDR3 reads TGTGCCAGCAGCCTACAGGGGTTCTATGGCTACACCTTC. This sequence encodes CASSLQGFYGYTF.

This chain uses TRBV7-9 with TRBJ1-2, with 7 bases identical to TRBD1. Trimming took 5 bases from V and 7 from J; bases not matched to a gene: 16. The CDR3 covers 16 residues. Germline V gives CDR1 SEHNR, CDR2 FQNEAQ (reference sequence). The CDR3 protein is CASSLQGRDSNAGYTF. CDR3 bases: TGTGCCAGCAGCCTCCAAGGGCGGGACAGCAACGCTGGCTACACCTTC.

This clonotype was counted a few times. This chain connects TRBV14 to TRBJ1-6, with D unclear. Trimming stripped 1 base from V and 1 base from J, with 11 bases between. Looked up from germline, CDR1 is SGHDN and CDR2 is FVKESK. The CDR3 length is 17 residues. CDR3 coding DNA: TGTGCCAGCAGCCAAGGTCGGTGGACTTCCTATAATTCACCCCTCCACTTT. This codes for CASSQGRWTSYNSPLHF.

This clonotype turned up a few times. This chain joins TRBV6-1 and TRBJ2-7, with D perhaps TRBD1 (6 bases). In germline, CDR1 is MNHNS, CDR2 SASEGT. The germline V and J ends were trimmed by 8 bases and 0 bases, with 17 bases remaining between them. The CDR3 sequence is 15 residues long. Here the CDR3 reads CASGKRTASSYEQYF. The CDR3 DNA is TGTGCCAGCGGAAAGAGGACAGCAAGCTCCTACGAGCAGTACTTC.

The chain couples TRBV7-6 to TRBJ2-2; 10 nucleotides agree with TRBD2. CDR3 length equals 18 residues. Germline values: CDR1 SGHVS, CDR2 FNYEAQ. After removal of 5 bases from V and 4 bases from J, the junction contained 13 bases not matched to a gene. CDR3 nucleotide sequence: TGTGCCAGCAGCCCCCTAGGTAGCGGGGGGCAAATCACCGGGGAGCTGTTTTTT. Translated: CASSPLGSGGQITGELFF.

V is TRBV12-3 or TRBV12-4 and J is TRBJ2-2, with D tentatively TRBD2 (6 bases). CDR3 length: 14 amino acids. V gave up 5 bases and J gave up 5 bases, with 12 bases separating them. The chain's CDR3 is CASSPSGPTGELFF. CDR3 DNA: TGTGCCAGCAGTCCAAGCGGGCCGACCGGGGAGCTGTTTTTT.

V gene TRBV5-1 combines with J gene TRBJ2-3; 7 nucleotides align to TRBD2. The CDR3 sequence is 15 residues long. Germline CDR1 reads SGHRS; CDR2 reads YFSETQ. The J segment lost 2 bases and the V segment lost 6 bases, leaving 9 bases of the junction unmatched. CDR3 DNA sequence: TGCGCCAGCAAAAGCGGACTAGTGATCACAGATACGCAGTATTTT. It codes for CASKSGLVITDTQYF.

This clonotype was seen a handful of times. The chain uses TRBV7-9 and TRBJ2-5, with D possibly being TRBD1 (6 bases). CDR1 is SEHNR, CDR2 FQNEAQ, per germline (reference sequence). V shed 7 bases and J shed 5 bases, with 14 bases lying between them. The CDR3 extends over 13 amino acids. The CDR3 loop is CASIGQGLETQYF. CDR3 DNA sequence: TGTGCCAGCATCGGCCAGGGGTTGGAGACCCAGTACTTC.

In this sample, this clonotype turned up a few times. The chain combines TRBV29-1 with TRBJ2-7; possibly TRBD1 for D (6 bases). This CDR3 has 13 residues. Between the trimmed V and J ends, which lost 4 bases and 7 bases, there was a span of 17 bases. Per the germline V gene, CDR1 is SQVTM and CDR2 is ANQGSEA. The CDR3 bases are TGCAGCGTTGCGGTCCTCCTTACAGGGGAGCAGTACTTC. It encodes CSVAVLLTGEQYF.

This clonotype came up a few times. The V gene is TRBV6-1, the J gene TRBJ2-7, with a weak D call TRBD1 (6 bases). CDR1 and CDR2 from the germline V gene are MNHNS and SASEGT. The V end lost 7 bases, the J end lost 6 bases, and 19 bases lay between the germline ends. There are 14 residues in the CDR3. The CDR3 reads CASTGTGGLGEQYF. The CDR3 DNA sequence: TGTGCCAGCACCGGAACTGGGGGCTTAGGCGAGCAGTACTTC.

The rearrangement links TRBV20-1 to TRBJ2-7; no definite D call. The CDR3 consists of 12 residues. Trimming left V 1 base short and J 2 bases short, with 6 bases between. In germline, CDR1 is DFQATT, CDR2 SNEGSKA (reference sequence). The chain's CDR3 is CSARVSAYEQYF. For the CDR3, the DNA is TGCAGTGCTAGAGTATCGGCCTACGAGCAGTACTTC.

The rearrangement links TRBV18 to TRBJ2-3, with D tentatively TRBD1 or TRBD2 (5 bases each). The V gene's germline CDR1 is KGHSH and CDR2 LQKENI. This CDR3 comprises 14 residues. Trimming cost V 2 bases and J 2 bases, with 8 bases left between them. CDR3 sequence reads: CASSPGTNTDTQYF. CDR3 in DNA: TGTGCCAGCTCACCAGGGACCAACACAGATACGCAGTATTTT.

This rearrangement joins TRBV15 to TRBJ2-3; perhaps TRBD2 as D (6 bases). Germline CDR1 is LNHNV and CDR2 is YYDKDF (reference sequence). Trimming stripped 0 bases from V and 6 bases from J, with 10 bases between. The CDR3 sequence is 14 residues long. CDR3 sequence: CATSRDWGEDTQYF. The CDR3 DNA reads TGTGCCACCAGCAGAGATTGGGGGGAGGATACGCAGTATTTT. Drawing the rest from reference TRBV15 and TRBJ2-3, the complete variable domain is DAMVIQNPRYQVTQFGKPVTLSCSQTLNHNVMYWYQQKSSQAPKLLFHYYDKDFNNEADTPDNFQSRRPNTSFCFLDIRSPGLGDTAMYLCATSRDWGEDTQYFGPGTRLTVL.